One T cell receptor (beta chain) is described in this entry. The junction departs from the called germline gene at one end, perhaps through a read error. Germline V lookup: CDR1 ENHRY, CDR2 SYGVKD. The CDR3 length is 13 residues. TCRB libraries came from RNA via three nested multiplex PCR rounds. TCRdb re-analysed the multiplex PCR reads in MiXCR, keeping a single row per CDR3 protein. The sample contains 13,000 or so distinct CDR3 sequences, almost 65% of which appear only once. The record originates from a study of tumor-infiltrating lymphocytes in glioblastoma multiforme. The sample was brain tumor tissue. The clonotype comes from a male donor with glioblastoma. The chain links TRBV10-3 to TRBJ1-5; D might be TRBD1 (5 bases). In DNA form, the CDR3 reads TGTGTCATCGGGGGGGTCGCAGGTCAGCCCCAGCATTTT. Its translation: CVIGGVAGQPQHF.